Below, one T cell receptor (beta chain) is given with its context. This clone appeared a few times. This receptor's antigen is unknown. Within one base of it there is no much larger clone, and no base qualities were kept. The data belong to a study of beta chain features in type 1 diabetes (dated by TCRdb to 2016 to 2019). Some background on the complete study: Patients and healthy donors did not differ in mean age, gender distribution, total cell number or subset yield. A total of over 95,000,000 sorted cells were examined across all samples, and RNA yield correlated strongly with the number of cells per subset. Regulatory and stem cell-like memory subsets were isolated from only 8 patients and 8 healthy donors, whereas naive and central memory subsets came from all 30 or so donors. In the study, TCRB repertoires of sorted circulating CD4+ T cell subsets from recently diagnosed type 1 diabetes patients were compared with those of matched healthy donors. Overall study outcomes, separate from this receptor: Naive, central memory and regulatory TCRB repertoires appeared to be more similar among patients than among healthy donors. In all four CD4+ subsets, TCRB CDR3 length was moderately but significantly shorter in type 1 diabetes patients. Because the HLA sub-analyses included only small numbers of individuals, any influence of HLA type on TCRB rearrangement was left unresolved. At VDJ recombination sites, patients with type 1 diabetes made fewer insertions and deleted more nucleotides, a pattern implying thymic rearrangement abnormalities. Sequencing cDNA rather than genomic DNA could over-represent highly expressing activated cells, although activation and CD3 levels did not differ between groups. PCR might favor shorter templates, but patient and control samples were amplified and corrected together, so any skew would affect both groups equally.

The High Capacity cDNA Reverse Transcription Kit was used to reverse transcribe all of the isolated RNA, meaning that expressed TCRB transcripts were what got sequenced. Deep immunoSEQ sequencing was performed on naive, central memory and regulatory T cell samples, with an average of roughly 4 million total reads per sample. Sorted cells were lysed in RLT buffer, and RNA was extracted using DNase-treated RNeasy Micro or Mini kits according to cell number. Each cell subset was processed separately to prevent cross-contamination, with patient and healthy donor samples processed together. TCRB sequences were amplified from cDNA with the immunoSEQ multiplex PCR, producing 87-bp fragments spanning the CDR3 region. Amplicons were sequenced on the Illumina HiSeq platform. The original pipeline was this. PCR bias was computationally corrected using synthetic template baselines, reads within Hamming distance 2 were collapsed, and singletons that could not be merged were discarded. By aligning reads against IMGT, V, D and J genes, CDR3 length, and insertions or deletions at six rearrangement sites were assigned. Within each subset, clonotype counts were normalized to the number of sorted cells before true diversity and Gini coefficients were calculated with the tcR R package. The overlap coefficient, calculated on TCRB nucleotide sequences, was used to quantify repertoire sharing. The clones in this table, taken by TCRdb from immuneACCESS, are in-frame only. Not every clone is retained; where verified, under half of the shortfall comes from an unresolved V gene, and the cause of the rest is unknown. V, J and clone size reflect that table, while D and trimming were determined from the DNA. The sample profile shows tens of thousands of clones; roughly 70% of them were found once. More than 1.5% of the sample is in the top ten clones.

Each donor gave one peripheral blood draw, averaging approximately 120 mL, which was collected into heparinised tubes. Using a panel that included CD45RO, CCR7, CD25, CD127, CD95 and CD27, naive, central memory, regulatory and stem cell-like memory CD4+ T cells were sorted on a BD FACSAria II. A purity above 95% was achieved for all sorted populations. PBMCs were isolated right away by Lymphoprep density gradient centrifugation and were stained directly, without culture. So that batch effects would be minimized, each experiment stained and sorted samples in pairs, pairing one healthy donor with one patient. V lost 6 bases and J lost 4 bases, and the count of bases not matched to a germline gene is 3. As encoded in the germline V gene, CDR1 is ENHRY while CDR2 is SYGVKD. The CDR3 numbers 14 residues from cysteine through phenylalanine. Only the CDR3 DNA is retained, 42 bases long and in frame from the first base.

What was sequenced was Tregs from blood. The sample's cell subset or site, from its label and the paper: regulatory CD4+ T cells. This TCR derives from a man aged 25 to 40 with type 1 diabetes. Some clones in this sample may be carry-over from other donors' samples. This sequence uses TRBV10-3 and TRBJ2-2; the central 9 bases match TRBD1. The CDR3 in this case is CAIRTGGGTGELFF. The nucleotides are TGTGCCATCAGGACAGGGGGGGGCACCGGGGAGCTGTTTTTT.